This T cell receptor beta chain was identified during a study of T cells after yellow fever vaccination. Study-level points and caveats: The presence of abundant clonotypes contaminating from the bulk population was possible in FACS-sorted repertoires. Booster sampling recovered most clones from primary vaccination (approximately 97% CD4, roughly 90% CD8).

A word on this clonotype: Its antigen is unidentified.

Making TCR cDNA involved 5'RACE template switching, which added UMIs and a universal primer site. In TCRdb, the 5' RACE reads were re-called with MiXCR into one record per CDR3 protein. The data show 500,000 to 650,000 distinct CDR3 sequences, roughly a sixth seen once. Trimming cost V 6 bases and J 0 bases, with 12 bases left between them. CDR3 length equals 13 residues. Germline CDR1 reads DFQATT; CDR2 reads SNEGSKA (reference sequence). The material was PBMCs, obtained less than 6 days after the first yellow fever vaccination. The J gene is TRBJ2-7, the V gene TRBV20-1; D could derive from TRBD1 or TRBD2 (5 bases each). The receptor's source is a man aged 18-30 years who received the YFV17D yellow fever vaccine. CDR3 nucleotides: TGCAGTGCCCGGGACGCCGTCTCCTACGAGCAGTACTTC. Its protein is CSARDAVSYEQYF.